Given below is one TCR beta chain in context. This sample stems from a study of blood T cell repertoires in COVID-19. In the study overall: There were acute and convalescent COVID-19 samples, and they came from the United States, Italy and Spain. Sources were T cells, B-cell-depleted T cells, or PBMCs; the material itself was cDNA or gDNA.

As handled by the study authors: The assay estimated nucleated cells by amplifying reference gene primers. Assay used: immunoSEQ multiplex PCR; TCRdb lists only in-frame clones, some missing. Clonal size and the V and J genes are those of that table, whereas D and trimming came from the DNA. This sample has about 200,000 clones, with about 80% found just once. The CDR3 consists of 16 residues. The germline gives CDR1 SGHVS, CDR2 FQNEAQ. Trimming at V came to 2 bases and at J to 1 base, leaving 6 bases not matched to a gene. The TCR comes from a human donor with acute or convalescent COVID-19. The donor label of this sample is uncertain. Sequences were obtained from peripheral blood. The rearrangement links TRBV7-8 to TRBJ1-1; 8 nucleotides agree with TRBD1. This chain's CDR3 is CASSLPGGNSNTEAFF. As DNA, the CDR3 is TGTGCCAGCAGCTTACCAGGGGGCAACTCGAACACTGAAGCTTTCTTT.